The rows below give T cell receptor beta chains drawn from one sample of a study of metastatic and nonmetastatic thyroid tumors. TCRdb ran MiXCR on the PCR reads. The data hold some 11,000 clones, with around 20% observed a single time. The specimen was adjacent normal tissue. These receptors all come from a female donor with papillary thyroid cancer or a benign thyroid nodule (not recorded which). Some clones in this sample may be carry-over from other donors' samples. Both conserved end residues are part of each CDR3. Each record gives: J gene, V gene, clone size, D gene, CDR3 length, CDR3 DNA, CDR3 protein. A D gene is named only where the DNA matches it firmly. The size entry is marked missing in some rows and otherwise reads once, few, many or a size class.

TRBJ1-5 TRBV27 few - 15 TGTTCCAGCAGTCCCTTCGGTCGGGGGCCTCAGCCCCAGCATTTT CSSSPFGRGPQPQHF
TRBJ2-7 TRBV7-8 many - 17 TGTGCCAGCAGCTTACCCTCGGCTAGGAGAGGAGGGGACGAGCAGTACTTC CASSLPSARRGGDEQYF
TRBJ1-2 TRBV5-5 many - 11 TGTGCCAGCGGAGGGAGTTATGGCTACACCTTC CASGGSYGYTF
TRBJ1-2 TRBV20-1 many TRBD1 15 TGCAGTGCTAGATCCCGGGACAGGGGGATCTATGGCTACACCTTC CSARSRDRGIYGYTF
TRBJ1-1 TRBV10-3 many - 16 TGTGCCATCAGTGAGTTGTGGGAGAACCCGAACACTGAAGCTTTCTTT CAISELWENPNTEAFF
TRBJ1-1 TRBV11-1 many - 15 TGTGCCAGCAGCTTGTATCCGGGCCTCACCTCGTGGGCTTTCTTT CASSLYPGLTSWAFF
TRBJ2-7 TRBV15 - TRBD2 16 TGTGCCACGCCTCCCGGGACTAGCGGTCCTAATTACGAGCAGTACTTC CATPPGTSGPNYEQYF
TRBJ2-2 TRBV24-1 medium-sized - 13 TGTGCCACCAGTGACATTAGCCCCGGGGAGCTGTTTTTT CATSDISPGELFF
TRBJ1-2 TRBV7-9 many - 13 TGTGCCAGCAGCCCCCCGGGGGTAGAGGGCTACACCTTC CASSPPGVEGYTF
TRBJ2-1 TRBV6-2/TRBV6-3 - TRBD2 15 TGTGCCAGCACCTCATCTAGCGGGACTCGGAATGAGCAGTTCTTC CASTSSSGTRNEQFF
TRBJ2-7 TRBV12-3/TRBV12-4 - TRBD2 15 TGTGCCAGCAGCCGCGGCGGTAGCGGGACCTGGGAGCAGTACTTC CASSRGGSGTWEQYF
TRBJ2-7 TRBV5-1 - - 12 TGCGCCAGCAGCTCAGGTGTCGACGAGCAGTACTTC CASSSGVDEQYF
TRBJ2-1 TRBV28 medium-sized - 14 TGTGCCAGCACTAGGGCAGTCTCCTACAATGAGCAGTTCTTC CASTRAVSYNEQFF
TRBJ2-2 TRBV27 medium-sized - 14 TGTGCCAGCAGTCAATGGGGGCCCACCGGGGAGCTGTTTTTT CASSQWGPTGELFF
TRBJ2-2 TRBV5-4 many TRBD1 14 TGTGCCACTACCGGGACAGCGAACACCGGGGAGCTGTTTTTT CATTGTANTGELFF
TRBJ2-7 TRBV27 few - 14 TGTGCCAGCAGTTTTCTAGGGGAAGAATACGAGCAGTACTTC CASSFLGEEYEQYF
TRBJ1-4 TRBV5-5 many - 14 TGTGCCAGCAGCTTCAGGACAGCTAATGAAAAACTGTTTTTT CASSFRTANEKLFF
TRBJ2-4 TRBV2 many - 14 TGTGCCAGCAGTGAAGCCGAGGCCAAAAACATTCAGTACTTC CASSEAEAKNIQYF
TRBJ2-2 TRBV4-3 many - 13 TGCGCCAGCAGCCACGGTGGGGCAGGGGAGCTGTTTTTT CASSHGGAGELFF
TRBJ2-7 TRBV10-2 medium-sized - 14 TGCGCCACCGAAAATCCTAGCGAGACCTACGAGCAGTACTTC CATENPSETYEQYF
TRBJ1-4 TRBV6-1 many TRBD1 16 TGTGCCAGCAGGACCGGGACAGGGGGCTGGGAAGAAAAACTGTTTTTT CASRTGTGGWEEKLFF
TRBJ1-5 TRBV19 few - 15 TGTGCCAGTAGTATAGTCACAACAGGGTCTCAGCCCCAGCATTTT CASSIVTTGSQPQHF
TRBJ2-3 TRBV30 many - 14 TGTGCCTGGAGTGTATGGGGTAACACAGATACGCAGTATTTT CAWSVWGNTDTQYF
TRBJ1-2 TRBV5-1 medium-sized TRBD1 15 TGCGCCAGCAGATTGGGGGGACAGGGGGACTATGGCTACACCTTC CASRLGGQGDYGYTF
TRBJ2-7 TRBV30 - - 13 TGTGCCTGGAGTGTATGGGTCTACTACGAGCAGTACTTC CAWSVWVYYEQYF
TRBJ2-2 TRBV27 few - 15 TGTGCCAGCAGTTTGGGCAGCTTAGGGACCGGGGAGCTGTTTTTT CASSLGSLGTGELFF
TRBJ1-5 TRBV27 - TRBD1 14 TGTGCCAGCAGTTTATACAGGGGGGATCAGCCCCAGCATTTT CASSLYRGDQPQHF
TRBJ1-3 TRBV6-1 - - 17 TGTGCCAGCAGGGTGCATTTTGAGGAAAACTCTGGAAACACCATATATTTT CASRVHFEENSGNTIYF
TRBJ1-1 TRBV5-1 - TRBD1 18 TGCGCCAGCAGCTTCGACAGGGGTGACGCATATGGGGGCACTGAAGCTTTCTTT CASSFDRGDAYGGTEAFF
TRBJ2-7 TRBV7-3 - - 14 TGTGCCAGCAGCTCCGGGACTCAGCCCTACGAGCAGTACTTC CASSSGTQPYEQYF
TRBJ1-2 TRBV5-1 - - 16 TGCGCCAGCAGCTTGGAGGGGCAGAGAGGTGGTTATGGCTACACCTTC CASSLEGQRGGYGYTF
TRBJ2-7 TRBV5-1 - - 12 TGCGCCAGCAGCCCAGACAACTACGAGCAGTACTTC CASSPDNYEQYF
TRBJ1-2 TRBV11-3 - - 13 TGTGCCAGCAGCTTAGGGACCGCCTATGGCTACACCTTC CASSLGTAYGYTF
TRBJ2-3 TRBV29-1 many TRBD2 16 TGCAGCGTTGAAGATAGGACTAGCGGGAGGACAGATACGCAGTATTTT CSVEDRTSGRTDTQYF
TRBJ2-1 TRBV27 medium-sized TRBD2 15 TGTGCCAGCAGTCCTGTCGCTAGCGGGAGTATTGAGCAGTTCTTC CASSPVASGSIEQFF
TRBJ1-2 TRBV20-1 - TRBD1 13 TGCAGTGCTAGAGGGACAGGGGTTAGGGGCTACACCTTC CSARGTGVRGYTF
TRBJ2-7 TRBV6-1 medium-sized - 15 TGTGCCAGCAGTGATCCGGGACTCCTCTCCTACGAGCAGTACTTC CASSDPGLLSYEQYF
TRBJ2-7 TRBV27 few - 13 TGTGCCAGCAGTTTTAAGGACTTCGGGGAGCAGTACTTC CASSFKDFGEQYF
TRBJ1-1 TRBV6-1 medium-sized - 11 TGTGCCAGCAGGGGAGGCACTGAAGCTTTCTTT CASRGGTEAFF
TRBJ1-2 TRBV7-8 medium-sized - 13 TGTGCCAGCAGCTTAGGACAGAACTATGGCTACACCTTC CASSLGQNYGYTF
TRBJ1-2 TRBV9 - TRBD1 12 TGTGCCAGCAGCTCACAGGGGTATGGCTACACCTTC CASSSQGYGYTF
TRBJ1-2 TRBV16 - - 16 TGTGCCAGCAGTCCGGTCCAGGACATGGGGCGGCTTTGCTACACCTTC CASSPVQDMGRLCYTF
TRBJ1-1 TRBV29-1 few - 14 TGCAGCGTTGGTGGGGAGAAGGGGACCACTGAAGCTTTCTTT CSVGGEKGTTEAFF
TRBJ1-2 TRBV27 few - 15 TGTGCCAGCAGTTTATACACCCCAGGGGTTAGGGGCTACACCTTC CASSLYTPGVRGYTF
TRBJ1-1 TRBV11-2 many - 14 TGTGCCAGCAGCCGGACAGCCCCTGGGGCTGAAGCTTTCTTT CASSRTAPGAEAFF
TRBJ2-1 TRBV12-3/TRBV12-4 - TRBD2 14 TGTGCCAGCAGTTTTTTCGCGGGAGCAAATGAGCAGTTCTTC CASSFFAGANEQFF
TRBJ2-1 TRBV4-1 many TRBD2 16 TGCGCCAGCAGCCAAGATTTGAGCGGGGGTGTTCAGGAGCAGTTCTTC CASSQDLSGGVQEQFF
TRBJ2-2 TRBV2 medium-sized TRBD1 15 TGTGCCAGCAGTAAGGACAGGGGGTACACCGGGGAGCTGTTTTTT CASSKDRGYTGELFF
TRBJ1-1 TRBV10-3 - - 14 TGTACCATCAGTGGGAGGACAGTGGTCGCTGAAGCTTTCTTT CTISGRTVVAEAFF